The clone carrying this T cell receptor beta chain occurred once. Antigen: not known. The PCR was carried out with 60 Vbeta primers and 13 Jbeta primers. The data were produced by immunoSEQ multiplex PCR, yet TCRdb's version contains in-frame clones alone and is incomplete. The table has roughly 180,000 clones, 75% to 85% seen once. CDR1 MNHNS and CDR2 SASEGT come from the germline V gene. The ends were cut back, 3 bases at V and 5 bases at J, with 11 bases in the middle. The CDR3 runs 14 residues. This entry comes from a study of cytomegalovirus exposure and HLA in healthy donors. The study, taken as a whole, reports: One later analysis reportedly identified an Asian-associated ancestry cluster that showed fewer N-insertions than the approximately 700-donor mean.

The V gene is TRBV6-1, the J gene TRBJ1-5; D unresolved. The clonotype comes from a woman in her late teens or twenties in good health and CMV-seropositive. The sequenced sample consisted of PBMCs. Here the CDR3 DNA reads TGTGCCAGCAGTGAGCGGGGTTTGGATCAGCCCCAGCATTTT. It codes for CASSERGLDQPQHF.